Detailed here is one TCR beta chain. The target antigen is unknown. The record originates from a study of cytomegalovirus exposure and HLA in healthy donors. In the PCR, 60 Vbeta and 13 Jbeta primers were used. Profiling relied on immunoSEQ multiplex PCR, and the TCRdb table lists in-frame clones only, not all of them. The profile covers around 230,000 clones, with 82% appearing a single time and approximately 6.5% taken by the ten largest. Study-level findings and limits: Later on, an analysis tied 15,000 to 20,000 TCR beta sequences to HLA alleles at 0.05 false discovery rate. Sequence variants that were highly shared formed a cluster that was likely a sequencing artifact. Reports state that TCR beta sequences accurately predicted most subjects' HLA-A and HLA-B alleles. The study listed roughly 150 cytomegalovirus-associated TCR beta chains.

The TCR sequence derives from a man in his forties in good health and CMV-seropositive. The sequenced sample consisted of PBMCs.

The CDR3 loop reads CASSLDRAYEQYV. CDR3 DNA sequence: TGTGCCAGCAGCTTAGACAGGGCCTACGAGCAGTACGTC. V usage is TRBV11-2 and J usage is TRBJ2-7, with a possible D match to TRBD1 (5 bases). The germline V and J ends were trimmed by 0 bases and 2 bases, with 5 bases remaining between them. The CDR3 spans 13 residues. The germline V gene has CDR1 SGHAT and CDR2 FQNNGV.